A few counts support the clone carrying this TCR beta chain. Its specificity is not known. Other DNA sequences within the sample encode an identical CDR3. Donors were healthy HIV-negative adults without recently reported acute infections or vaccinations. The split of CD4+ cells yielded CD45RA+ naive and CD45RA-negative memory subsets. Assay used: immunoSEQ multiplex PCR; TCRdb lists only in-frame clones, some missing. The sample records more than 850,000 clones, approximately 78% being singletons. CDR3 size: 13 residues. Trimming took 4 bases from V and 6 from J, leaving 12 bases between them. Germline loops: CDR1 SNHLY, CDR2 FYNNEI. These data come from a study of shared clonotypes between healthy human individuals. Study-level information: Three plates were used per donor for CD4 naive, three for CD4 memory, two for CD8 naive and one for CD8 memory.

Study-wide results and caveats: Generally, naive subsets came out with larger estimated richness than memory subsets.

V usage is TRBV2 and J usage is TRBJ1-2, with D perhaps TRBD1 (6 bases). This receptor was obtained from a young man in good health. Some clones in this sample may be carry-over from other donors' samples. Specimen: memory CD4+ T cells from PBMCs. Described subset: CD45RA-negative fraction. The CDR3 region is CASSARGGDGYTF. The DNA for the CDR3 is TGTGCCAGCAGTGCCAGGGGAGGGGATGGCTACACCTTC.